This TCR beta chain was sequenced in a study of blood T cell repertoires in COVID-19. Study as a whole: Whether acute or convalescent, the COVID-19 samples came from the United States, Italy and Spain. T cells, B-cell-depleted T cells, or PBMCs provided the cDNA or gDNA that served as material.

This clone was observed a single time. CDR1 SGHAT and CDR2 FQNNGV come from the germline V gene. This CDR3 region has 11 residues. With 2 bases removed from V and 12 bases from J, the gap between germline ends came to 11 bases. Original analysis: Estimates of nucleated cell counts were drawn from the amplification of reference gene primers. The table came from immunoSEQ multiplex PCR; TCRdb's copy has only in-frame clones and leaves some out. The V and J calls and clone size come from that table; D and trimming were worked out from the DNA. This table has 350,000 to 500,000 clones, about 88% appearing once.

Sequencing used PBMCs or T cells enriched from blood (not recorded which). The receptor's source is a woman aged 18-29 years who had been exposed to COVID-19. The chain combines TRBV11-2 with TRBJ2-7; D not resolved. This chain's CDR3 is CASSLLGPLYF. In DNA, the CDR3 is TGTGCCAGCAGCTTACTAGGTCCCTTGTACTTC.